These 19 T cell receptor beta chains came from one sample sequenced in a study of T cells after yellow fever vaccination (dated by TCRdb to about 2019). The sample's treatment or condition label, in plain terms: live attenuated yellow fever vaccine strain. Receptor amplification or capture employed 5' RACE. Data came from an Illumina HiSeq 2500. TCRdb took the public reads, trimmed them with fastp at Q25, ran MiXCR for clone calling and kept in-frame beta chains. Rows are unified per CDR3 protein, each entry keeping the most common DNA and genes. This sample comprises about 360,000 distinct CDR3 sequences, more than 5.5% of them detected only once. Jointly, the top ten make up 15% of the sample. Sequencing used PBMCs, obtained 5 days after the yellow fever booster vaccination. The origin of the receptors is a man younger than 40 who received the YFV17D yellow fever vaccine.

This clonotype has at least ten counts. The gene calls are TRBV20-1 and TRBJ2-7; D tentatively fits TRBD1 or TRBD2 (5 bases each). Germline V lookup: CDR1 DFQATT, CDR2 SNEGSKA (reference sequence). This CDR3 has 14 residues. V shed 6 bases and J shed 4 bases, with 19 bases lying between them. CDR3 nucleotides: TGCAGTGCAAACACGGGGCCTGGGGCTTACGAGCAGTACTTC. It yields the protein CSANTGPGAYEQYF.

The chain employs TRBV7-3 and TRBJ2-7; 14 nucleotides agree with TRBD2. The V gene end was trimmed by 5 bases and the J gene end by 7 bases; junction bases not matched to a gene: 7. Germline lookup yields CDR1 SGHTA and CDR2 FQGTGA. This CDR3 is built from 15 residues. In DNA form, the CDR3 reads TGTGCCAGCAGCGCGACTAGCGGGAGGGCCTCTGAGCAGTACTTC. It specifies CASSATSGRASEQYF.

This clonotype has a handful of counts. This chain joins TRBV6-1 and TRBJ2-5, with 13 bases matching TRBD2. Germline V gene lookup returns CDR1 MNHNS and CDR2 SASEGT. J was trimmed by 4 bases and V by 10 bases; bases with no gene match: 6. This CDR3 comprises 14 residues. DNA for the CDR3: TGTGCCACTGCGGGACTAGCGGGACGAGAGACCCAGTACTTC. It codes for CATAGLAGRETQYF.

This clonotype appeared many times. The rearrangement links TRBV6-5 to TRBJ2-3; D call uncertain. Germline-derived CDR1 and CDR2 are MNHEY and SVGAGI. This CDR3 contains 14 residues. Trimming left V 2 bases short and J 2 bases short, with 8 bases between. The CDR3 DNA follows: TGTGCCAGCAGTTACGGTCATCACACAGATACGCAGTATTTT. Protein product: CASSYGHHTDTQYF.

In this sample, this clonotype turned up a few times. CDR3 residues: CASRKEGHPTYNEQFF. CDR3 DNA sequence: TGTGCCAGCAGAAAAGAAGGACATCCGACCTACAATGAGCAGTTCTTC. The chain links TRBV5-5 to TRBJ2-1; possible D gene TRBD1, 5 bases. V lost 5 bases to trimming and J lost 2 bases, with 17 bases between them. The V gene's germline CDR1 is SGHKS and CDR2 YYEKEE (reference sequence). The CDR3 extends over 16 amino acids.

This clonotype was seen a few times. The chain joins TRBV14 to TRBJ2-5; 8 bases align to TRBD2. After removal of 4 bases from V and 1 base from J, the junction contained 17 bases not matched to a gene. Germline V gene data show CDR1 as SGHDN and CDR2 as FVKESK. This CDR3 region has 19 residues. The CDR3 loop reads CASSPGAVWRLATQETQYF. The CDR3 region has the DNA TGTGCCAGCAGCCCGGGAGCGGTCTGGAGACTAGCGACCCAAGAGACCCAGTACTTC.

The chain carries TRBV12-3 or TRBV12-4 and TRBJ2-2; perhaps TRBD2 as D (5 bases). This CDR3 has 15 residues. V shed 3 bases and J shed 0 bases, with 8 bases lying between them. The CDR3 sequence is CASSFRRSNTGELFF. CDR3 DNA: TGTGCCAGCAGTTTTAGGAGGTCGAACACCGGGGAGCTGTTTTTT.

V gene TRBV7-9 combines with J gene TRBJ1-2; D gene unclear. The CDR3 runs to 13 residues. V shed 1 base and J shed 3 bases, with 6 bases lying between them. Germline-derived CDR1 and CDR2 are SEHNR and FQNEAQ (reference sequence). The CDR3 coding sequence is TGTGCCAGCAGCTTAGAGGCCCACTATGGCTACACCTTC. This sequence encodes CASSLEAHYGYTF.

This clonotype showed up many times. J is TRBJ2-7 and V is TRBV29-1, with D tentatively TRBD1 (5 bases). Germline CDR1 is SQVTM and CDR2 is ANQGSEA. V was clipped by 7 bases and J by 3 bases, with 10 bases between them. This CDR3 comprises 11 residues. This CDR3 is CSAQVLYEQYF. In DNA, the CDR3 is TGCAGCGCACAGGTTCTCTACGAGCAGTACTTC.

This clonotype was counted only a few times. CDR3 in DNA: TGTGCCAGCAGCCTTACTTTGGGGGGAGCCAAATACAATGAGCAGTTCTTC. It yields the protein CASSLTLGGAKYNEQFF. V gene TRBV6-2 or TRBV6-3 combines with J gene TRBJ2-1; possibly TRBD2 for D (6 bases). CDR1 MNHEY and CDR2 SVGEGT come from the germline V gene. This CDR3 is built from 17 residues. The V and J ends lost 6 bases and 4 bases respectively, with 22 bases between them.

This clonotype was seen a few times. V gene TRBV23-1 combines with J gene TRBJ2-7; TRBD2 is a possible D gene (6 bases). TRBV23-1 is treated as an ORF (open reading frame) with a function not yet certain. Trimming cost V 3 bases and J 1 base, with 22 bases left between them. The CDR3 totals 18 residues. The CDR3 is CASSHPGTREICSYEQYF. The CDR3, as DNA: TGCGCCAGCAGTCACCCCGGGACTCGGGAAATTTGTTCCTACGAGCAGTACTTC.

The table lists this clonotype with many counts. V usage is TRBV7-9 and J usage is TRBJ1-4; 7 bases are shared with TRBD1. The CDR3 length is 17 residues. J lost 0 bases, V lost 5 bases, and 9 bases had no gene match. Germline V gene data show CDR1 as SEHNR and CDR2 as FQNEAQ (reference sequence). The CDR3, as DNA: TGTGCCAGCAGCCTGACAGGGATCGAGGCAACTAATGAAAAACTGTTTTTT. As protein: CASSLTGIEATNEKLFF.

This clonotype was seen at least ten times. The chain employs TRBV14 and TRBJ1-1, with no clear D. The germline gives CDR1 SGHDN, CDR2 FVKESK. V lost 5 bases and J lost 6, with 13 bases in between. The CDR3 runs 13 residues. CDR3 protein: CASSFTRSAEAFF. CDR3 sequence (DNA): TGTGCCAGCAGCTTCACGCGGAGCGCTGAAGCTTTCTTT.

This clonotype was detected ten times or more. This chain uses TRBV18 with TRBJ2-1; 7 bases match TRBD2. The CDR3 has 16 amino acids. Unmatched junction bases numbered 12, after V lost 5 bases and J lost 5 bases. The V gene's germline CDR1 is KGHSH and CDR2 LQKENI. CDR3 nucleotides: TGTGCCAGCTCAACATTCGGCGGGAGTGTCAACAATGAGCAGTTCTTC. The encoded protein is CASSTFGGSVNNEQFF.

This clonotype was detected ten times or more. V is TRBV6-1 and J is TRBJ2-1; 9 nucleotides match TRBD2. Germline loops: CDR1 MNHNS, CDR2 SASEGT. V lost 6 bases, J lost 5 bases, and 5 bases stayed unmatched. The CDR3 has 14 residues. In nucleotides, the CDR3 is TGTGCCAGCAGGGCGGGAGGGAGGAACAATGAGCAGTTCTTC. It codes for CASRAGGRNNEQFF.

Notes on this clonotype: Mismatch with germline at one junction end may stem from a read error. CDR3 protein: CVSSLSGRRLFF. Written as DNA, the CDR3 is TGTGTCAGCAGTTTATCCGGGAGGCGGCTGTTTTTT. The rearrangement uses TRBV28 and TRBJ2-2, with TRBD2 identical over 7 bases. The germline CDR1 and CDR2 sequences are MDHEN and SYDVKM. CDR3 size: 12 residues.

This clonotype was observed at least ten times. The chain joins TRBV5-1 to TRBJ2-1; D might be TRBD1 (5 bases). This CDR3 contains 15 residues. Per germline, CDR1 SGHRS and CDR2 YFSETQ. V dropped 0 bases and J dropped 7 bases, with 14 bases sitting between them. CDR3 nucleotides: TGCGCCAGCAGCTTGGCGGTACAGGCCCAAAATGAGCAGTTCTTC. It yields the protein CASSLAVQAQNEQFF.

The chain links TRBV7-9 to TRBJ2-1, with D uncertain. The CDR3 is made up of 11 amino acids. CDR1 and CDR2 (germline): SEHNR, FQNEAQ (reference sequence). Trimming removed 3 bases at V and 8 bases at J, with 5 bases between. In DNA form, the CDR3 reads TGTGCCAGCAGCTTTCTCGATGAGCAGTTCTTC. As protein: CASSFLDEQFF.

This clonotype appeared a few times. The V call is TRBV7-2, the J call TRBJ1-5, with a tentative D call TRBD1 (5 bases). Germline CDR1 and CDR2: SGHTA and FQGNSA. The CDR3 runs 13 residues. The V and J ends lost 4 bases and 7 bases respectively, with 11 bases between them. The CDR3, as DNA: TGTGCCAGCAGCTCAGGGTGGGGCCAGCCCCAGCATTTT. This gives the protein CASSSGWGQPQHF. The whole variable domain, remainder taken from reference TRBV7-2 and TRBJ1-5, is GAGVSQSPSNKVTEKGKDVELRCDPISGHTALYWYRQSLGQGLEFLIYFQGNSAPDKSGLPSDRFSAERTGGSVSTLTIQRTQQEDSAVYLCASSSGWGQPQHFGDGTRLSIL.